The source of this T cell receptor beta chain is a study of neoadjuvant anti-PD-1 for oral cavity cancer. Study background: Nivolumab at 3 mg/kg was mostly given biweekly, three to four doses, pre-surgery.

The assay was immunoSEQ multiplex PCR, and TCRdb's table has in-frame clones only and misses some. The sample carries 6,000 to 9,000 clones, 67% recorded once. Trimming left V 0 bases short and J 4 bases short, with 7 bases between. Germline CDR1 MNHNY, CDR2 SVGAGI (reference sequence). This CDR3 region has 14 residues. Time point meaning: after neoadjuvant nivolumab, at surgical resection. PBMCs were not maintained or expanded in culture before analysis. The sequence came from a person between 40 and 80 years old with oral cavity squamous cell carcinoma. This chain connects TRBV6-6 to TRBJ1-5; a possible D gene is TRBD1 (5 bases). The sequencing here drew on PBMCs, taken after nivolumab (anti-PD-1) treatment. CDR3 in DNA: TGTGCCAGCAGTTACTCGGGGGAGAATCAGCCCCAGCATTTT. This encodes CASSYSGENQPQHF.